Presented here are 30 T cell receptor beta chains from one specimen sequenced in a study of blood T cell repertoires in COVID-19. The table came from immunoSEQ multiplex PCR; TCRdb's copy has only in-frame clones and leaves some out. Of some 160,000 clones in the sample, about 77% were seen once. Sequenced: peripheral blood. These TCRs come from a woman older than 75 with acute or convalescent COVID-19.

With respect to this clone: Different DNA sequences within this sample yield the same CDR3. The chain links TRBV7-9 to TRBJ2-1, with 9 bases matching TRBD2. The junction had 2 bases not matched to a gene; V was cut back by 2 bases and J by 0 bases. In germline, CDR1 is SEHNR, CDR2 FQNEAQ (reference sequence). The CDR3 loop spans 16 amino acids. As DNA, the CDR3 is TGTGCCAGCAGCTTATCACTAGCGGGCTCCTACAATGAGCAGTTCTTC. Its protein is CASSLSLAGSYNEQFF.

This chain connects TRBV30 to TRBJ1-5; D is unclear. Trimming stripped 0 bases from V and 6 bases from J, with 6 bases between. Germline V gene data show CDR1 as GTSNPN and CDR2 as SVGIG (reference sequence). This CDR3 spans 12 amino acids. CDR3: CAWSVEGQPQHF. The CDR3 DNA follows: TGTGCCTGGAGTGTAGAGGGTCAGCCCCAGCATTTT. The variable domain in full, completed from reference TRBV30 and TRBJ1-5, reads SQTIHQWPATLVQPVGSPLSLECTVEGTSNPNLYWYRQAAGRGLQLLFYSVGIGQISSEVPQNLSASRPQDRQFILSSKKLLLSDSGFYLCAWSVEGQPQHFGDGTRLSIL.

The V gene is TRBV29-1, the J gene TRBJ1-1, with 9 bases fitting TRBD1. CDR3 length: 18 residues. Looked up from germline, CDR1 is SQVTM and CDR2 is ANQGSEA. Trimming took 4 bases from V and 0 from J; bases not matched to a gene: 15. The CDR3 is CSVVAQGALLLMNTEAFF. The CDR3, as DNA: TGCAGCGTTGTGGCACAGGGGGCACTCCTACTAATGAACACTGAAGCTTTCTTT.

V usage is TRBV7-9 and J usage is TRBJ2-7; TRBD2 might be the D (7 bases). V dropped 1 base and J dropped 5 bases, with 15 bases sitting between them. Per the germline V gene, CDR1 is SEHNR and CDR2 is FQNEAQ (reference sequence). The CDR3 loop spans 15 amino acids. The CDR3 DNA is TGTGCCAGCAGCTTAGTCCGGGGGGCGCGGGACGAGCAGTACTTC. It specifies CASSLVRGARDEQYF.

The gene calls are TRBV30 and TRBJ1-1, with D unclear. Trimming took off 3 bases at V and 6 bases at J, with 17 bases between the two ends. This CDR3 is built from 14 residues. Germline V gives CDR1 GTSNPN, CDR2 SVGIG (reference sequence). The CDR3 DNA reads as TGTGCCTGGAGGAGGCCCCTCGGGGTTTCTGAAGCTTTCTTT. Translation: CAWRRPLGVSEAFF.

This chain joins TRBV6-5 and TRBJ1-4; weak D call: TRBD1 (5 bases). Germline CDR1 is MNHEY and CDR2 is SVGAGI. The V gene lost 6 bases and the J gene lost 8 bases, with 16 bases spanning the gap. This CDR3 comprises 14 residues. In DNA, the CDR3 is TGTGCCAGCAGCTCCGTTGGGGCCGGGGAAAAACTGTTTTTT. It yields the protein CASSSVGAGEKLFF.

The chain links TRBV2 to TRBJ1-2, with D possibly being TRBD1 (6 bases). The CDR3 consists of 13 residues. V lost 2 bases, J lost 4 bases, and 8 bases lay in between. Germline V CDR1 and CDR2: SNHLY, FYNNEI. DNA for the CDR3: TGTGCCAGCAGTGAAACAGGGCGCTATGGCTACACCTTC. Amino acid sequence: CASSETGRYGYTF.

The chain links TRBV28 to TRBJ1-4; no definite D call. This CDR3 comprises 16 residues. V was cut by 4 bases and J by 0 bases, with 12 bases left in between. Germline CDR1 reads MDHEN; CDR2 reads SYDVKM. The CDR3 loop reads CASSSREAATNEKLFF. CDR3 sequence (DNA): TGTGCCAGCAGTTCCAGAGAGGCCGCAACTAATGAAAAACTGTTTTTT.

This chain uses TRBV19 with TRBJ2-2, with no clear D. This CDR3 region has 14 residues. Trimming removed 1 base at V and 0 bases at J, with 3 bases between. The germline V gene encodes CDR1 LNHDA and CDR2 SQIVND (reference sequence). The CDR3 region is CASSIGPNTGELFF. The CDR3 bases are TGTGCCAGTAGTATAGGGCCGAACACCGGGGAGCTGTTTTTT.

The V call is TRBV10-1, the J call TRBJ2-2; 12 bases fit TRBD1. J gave up 7 bases and V 6 bases, and 6 bases lay outside the gene matches. CDR1 and CDR2 from the germline V gene are WNHNN and SYGVQD (reference sequence). The CDR3 has 15 amino acids. The CDR3 loop reads CASSTGTGGFGELFF. CDR3 nucleotide sequence: TGCGCCAGCAGCACCGGGACAGGGGGCTTCGGGGAGCTGTTTTTT.

This chain links TRBV5-1 with TRBJ2-1; D perhaps matches TRBD2 (5 bases). Per germline, CDR1 SGHRS and CDR2 YFSETQ. This CDR3 contains 15 residues. V was shortened by 9 bases and J by 1 base, with 17 bases between the two germline ends. This CDR3 is CATSQSGESYNEQFF. The CDR3 region has the DNA TGCGCCACCTCCCAATCCGGGGAATCCTACAATGAGCAGTTCTTC.

This clone appeared a few times. The V gene is TRBV28, the J gene TRBJ1-2, with 10 bases matching TRBD1. V lost 6 bases and J lost 5; bases outside the gene matches: 9. Germline assignment: CDR1 MDHEN and CDR2 SYDVKM. The CDR3 is 15 amino acids. CDR3 in amino acids: CASRRPGQGEYGYTF. Here the CDR3 DNA reads TGTGCCAGCAGACGCCCTGGACAGGGGGAATATGGCTACACCTTC.

The chain couples TRBV7-9 to TRBJ2-2; 10 bases fit TRBD2. Per the germline V gene, CDR1 is SEHNR and CDR2 is FQNEAQ (reference sequence). The CDR3 sequence is 15 residues long. Trimming at V came to 4 bases and at J to 6 bases, leaving 5 bases not matched to a gene. CDR3 protein: CASSSSGRRAGELFF. DNA for the CDR3: TGTGCCAGCAGCTCTAGCGGGAGAAGGGCCGGGGAGCTGTTTTTT.

V usage is TRBV19 and J usage is TRBJ1-2; 8 bases agree with TRBD1. The CDR3 has 12 residues. The germline V gene encodes CDR1 LNHDA and CDR2 SQIVND (reference sequence). J gave up 5 bases and V 7 bases, and 3 bases lay outside the gene matches. The CDR3 DNA follows: TGTGCCAGTAAAGACAGGGGTTATGGCTACACCTTC. Translated, it gives CASKDRGYGYTF.

The chain is built from TRBV7-8 and TRBJ2-7, with D possibly being TRBD1 (5 bases). This CDR3 is built from 14 residues. V was cut by 2 bases and J by 1 base, with 9 bases left in between. CDR1 and CDR2 (germline): SGHVS, FQNEAQ. The CDR3 protein is CASSLTGLSYEQYF. The CDR3 DNA reads as TGTGCCAGCAGCTTAACAGGCCTTTCCTACGAGCAGTACTTC.

A few counts support this clone. This chain uses TRBV6-6 with TRBJ1-4, with TRBD1 matching over 8 bases. The CDR3 runs 13 residues. The germline CDR1 and CDR2 sequences are MNHNY and SVGAGI (reference sequence). The J segment lost 5 bases and the V segment lost 11 bases, leaving 7 bases of the junction unmatched. As DNA, the CDR3 is TGTGCCGCCAGGACAGGGTCGAATGAAAAACTGTTTTTT. This sequence encodes CAARTGSNEKLFF.

The CDR3 DNA follows: TGTGCCAGCCGAAAGGACAGTTCCTTTAGCAATCAGCCCCAGCATTTT. Protein sequence: CASRKDSSFSNQPQHF. This chain joins TRBV2 and TRBJ1-5; the D gene is possibly TRBD1 (6 bases). This CDR3 is built from 16 residues. In germline, CDR1 is SNHLY, CDR2 FYNNEI. V gave up 8 bases and J gave up 0 bases, with 17 bases separating them. Looking up the rest from reference TRBV2 and TRBJ1-5 gives the full variable domain: EPEVTQTPSHQVTQMGQEVILRCVPISNHLYFYWYRQILGQKVEFLVSFYNNEISEKSEIFDDQFSVERPDGSNFTLKIRSTKLEDSAMYFCASRKDSSFSNQPQHFGDGTRLSIL.

V and J are TRBV3-1 (or the pseudogene TRBV3-2) and TRBJ2-3; 8 nucleotides agree with TRBD2. This CDR3 spans 17 amino acids. CDR1 and CDR2 from the germline V gene are LGHDT and YNNKEL (reference sequence). V was pared by 0 bases and J by 5 bases, with 10 bases of the junction left unmatched. The CDR3 here is CASSQDYGRAIIDTQYF. The CDR3 DNA reads TGTGCCAGCAGCCAAGATTACGGGAGGGCAATCATAGATACGCAGTATTTT.

This clone was detected once. The chain is built from TRBV30 and TRBJ2-3; D might be TRBD2 (5 bases). The CDR3 loop spans 14 amino acids. The V end lost 2 bases, the J end lost 0 bases, and 9 bases lay between the germline ends. Germline CDR1 reads GTSNPN; CDR2 reads SVGIG (reference sequence). This chain's CDR3 is CAWSYRESTDTQYF. The CDR3 DNA reads TGTGCCTGGAGTTACCGGGAAAGCACAGATACGCAGTATTTT.

The chain is built from TRBV6-5 and TRBJ2-7, with D possibly being TRBD2 (5 bases). The CDR3 loop spans 13 amino acids. Looked up from germline, CDR1 is MNHEY and CDR2 is SVGAGI. V was trimmed by 5 bases and J by 9 bases, leaving 17 bases between them. This CDR3 reads CASSPTDDGGQYF. CDR3 sequence (DNA): TGTGCCAGCAGTCCAACTGATGACGGAGGGCAGTACTTC.

Turning to this clone: One end of the junction does not line up with germline, which may come from a read error. The genes are TRBV7-9 and TRBJ1-6, with a weak D call TRBD1 (5 bases). CDR3 length equals 15 residues. Germline CDR1 and CDR2: SEHNR and FQNEAQ (reference sequence). CDR3 region: CASSLAGRDSSPPHF. Written as DNA, the CDR3 is TGTGCCAGCAGCTTAGCGGGAAGGGACTCTTCACCCCCCCACTTT.

This chain uses TRBV19 with TRBJ2-2, with a possible D match to TRBD2 (5 bases). Germline-derived CDR1 and CDR2 are LNHDA and SQIVND (reference sequence). V lost 6 bases and J 0 bases, leaving 11 bases between the germline ends. The CDR3 is 15 residues long. The DNA for the CDR3 is TGTGCCAGTAGACGGACTGGGGCGAACACCGGGGAGCTGTTTTTT. Its translation is CASRRTGANTGELFF.

The chain combines TRBV28 with TRBJ2-3; the match to TRBD2 covers 7 bases. The V segment lost 2 bases and the J segment 4 bases; nucleotides outside the gene matches: 12. Germline-derived CDR1 and CDR2 are MDHEN and SYDVKM. The CDR3 has 17 amino acids. CDR3 residues: CASSLRGLGLGADTQYF. The CDR3 DNA follows: TGTGCCAGCAGTTTAAGAGGTCTTGGACTAGGTGCAGATACGCAGTATTTT.

This chain uses TRBV3-1 (or the pseudogene TRBV3-2) with TRBJ1-5, with a tentative D call TRBD1 (6 bases). V lost 4 bases and J lost 7, with 14 bases in between. The V gene's germline CDR1 is LGHDT and CDR2 YNNKEL (reference sequence). The CDR3 spans 14 residues. The CDR3 loop is CASSLGGAGQPQHF. DNA of the CDR3: TGTGCCAGCAGCCTAGGGGGAGCAGGACAGCCCCAGCATTTT.

The V gene is TRBV7-9, the J gene TRBJ1-1; tentative D call: TRBD1 (5 bases). Looked up from germline, CDR1 is SEHNR and CDR2 is FQNEAQ (reference sequence). The CDR3 runs to 13 residues. Trimming stripped 6 bases from V and 0 bases from J, with 8 bases between. Written as DNA, the CDR3 is TGTGCCAGCAGGACAGAGATGAACACTGAAGCTTTCTTT. This translates into CASRTEMNTEAFF.

The chain couples TRBV28 to TRBJ2-7, with 8 bases identical to TRBD1. Germline trimming cut 1 base from V and 3 bases from J; bases unmatched to any gene: 5. This CDR3 is 15 amino acids long. Per the germline V gene, CDR1 is MDHEN and CDR2 is SYDVKM. The CDR3 reads CASSLYGQGRYEQYF. The DNA for the CDR3 is TGTGCCAGCAGTTTATATGGACAGGGACGCTACGAGCAGTACTTC. Combining the CDR3 with reference TRBV28 and TRBJ2-7 gives the whole variable domain DVKVTQSSRYLVKRTGEKVFLECVQDMDHENMFWYRQDPGLGLRLIYFSYDVKMKEKGDIPEGYSVSREKKERFSLILESASTNQTSMYLCASSLYGQGRYEQYFGPGTRLTVT.

This chain links TRBV12-3 or TRBV12-4 with TRBJ2-7, with TRBD2 as a possible D gene (6 bases). The CDR3 is 13 amino acids. Trimming took off 0 bases at V and 3 bases at J, with 6 bases between the two ends. The DNA for the CDR3 is TGTGCCAGCAGTTTAGCGGGGGGCTACGAGCAGTACTTC. It encodes CASSLAGGYEQYF.

Here the CDR3 reads CASSSGTSTDTQYF. CDR3 nucleotides: TGTGCCAGCAGCTCCGGGACTAGCACAGATACGCAGTATTTT. The chain recombines TRBV6-6 with TRBJ2-3; D possibly corresponds to TRBD2 (6 bases). The CDR3 runs to 14 residues. Trimming removed 6 bases at V and 0 bases at J, with 10 bases between. CDR1 is MNHNY, CDR2 SVGAGI, per germline (reference sequence).

As regards this clone: Being one base from a much bigger clone, this may be a read error. The V gene is TRBV12-3 or TRBV12-4, the J gene TRBJ1-2; 8 bases are a match to TRBD1. Trimming took 6 bases from V and 4 from J; bases not matched to a gene: 4. CDR3 size: 13 residues. CDR3 residues: CASSPDRVYGYTF. The CDR3 DNA reads TGTGCCAGCAGCCCGGACAGGGTCTATGGCTACACCTTC.

The chain has TRBV21-1 and TRBJ1-5. TRBV21-1 is designated a pseudogene. This CDR3 comprises 15 residues. The CDR3 DNA reads TGTGCCAGCAGCAATGGGAGGGAGGGCAATCAGCCCCAGCATTTT. Encoded protein: CASSNGREGNQPQHF.